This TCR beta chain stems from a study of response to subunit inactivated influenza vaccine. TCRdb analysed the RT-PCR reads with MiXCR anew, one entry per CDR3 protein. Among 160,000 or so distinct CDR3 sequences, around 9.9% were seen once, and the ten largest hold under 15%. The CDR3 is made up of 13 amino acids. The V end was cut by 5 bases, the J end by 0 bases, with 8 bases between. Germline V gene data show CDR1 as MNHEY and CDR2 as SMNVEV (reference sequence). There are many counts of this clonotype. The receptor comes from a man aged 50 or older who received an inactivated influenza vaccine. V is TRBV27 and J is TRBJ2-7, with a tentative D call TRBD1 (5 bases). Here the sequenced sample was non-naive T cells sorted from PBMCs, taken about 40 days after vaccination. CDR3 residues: CASSRQGSYEQYF. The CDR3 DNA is TGTGCCAGCAGTCGGCAGGGCTCCTACGAGCAGTACTTC.